The 20 T cell receptor beta chains below all came from one sample that was sequenced in a study of blood T cell repertoires in COVID-19. Generated by immunoSEQ multiplex PCR, the TCRdb table keeps only in-frame clones and is missing some. The sample yields about 290,000 clones, 85% seen once. The sample consisted of peripheral blood. These receptor sequences come from a woman in her 50s with active or convalescent COVID-19.

This rearrangement joins TRBV10-3 to TRBJ2-7; D unclear. CDR3 length: 14 residues. CDR1 and CDR2 (germline): ENHRY, SYGVKD. V was cut by 0 bases and J by 9 bases, with 15 bases left in between. The CDR3 bases are TGTGCCATCAGTGAGTCGGTTGATGCCACGGGGCAGTACTTC. It yields the protein CAISESVDATGQYF.

The chain links TRBV10-3 to TRBJ2-7, with 8 nucleotides matching TRBD2. The CDR3 is 14 residues long. Germline CDR1 ENHRY, CDR2 SYGVKD. V lost 10 bases and J lost 6; bases outside the gene matches: 14. CDR3 sequence: CATTSGPRSSEQYF. CDR3 coding DNA: TGTGCCACCACTAGCGGCCCCAGGTCCAGCGAGCAGTACTTC.

The chain is built from TRBV2 and TRBJ1-4, with TRBD1 as a possible D gene (6 bases). CDR1 is SNHLY, CDR2 FYNNEI, per germline. The CDR3 is 15 residues long. V was shortened by 5 bases and J by 3 bases, with 13 bases between the two germline ends. The DNA for the CDR3 is TGTGCCAGCAGTCGACAGGCAATTTCTAATGAAAAACTGTTTTTT. This encodes CASSRQAISNEKLFF.

The V call is TRBV6-5, the J call TRBJ2-5; D unclear. The CDR3 contains 14 residues. V was shortened by 4 bases and J by 6 bases, with 15 bases between the two germline ends. Germline assignment: CDR1 MNHEY and CDR2 SVGAGI. The DNA of the CDR3 is TGTGCCAGCAGTTTCACTCGCATTTCCAAGACCCAGTACTTC. Protein product: CASSFTRISKTQYF.

This chain joins TRBV7-9 and TRBJ1-5; tentative D call: TRBD1 (6 bases). The CDR3 consists of 17 residues. V was shortened by 1 base and J by 4 bases, with 17 bases between the two germline ends. Germline V gives CDR1 SEHNR, CDR2 FQNEAQ (reference sequence). In DNA form, the CDR3 reads TGTGCCAGCAGCTTAGATTTAGCGGGGGCCAGGAATCAGCCCCAGCATTTT. Its translation: CASSLDLAGARNQPQHF.

The chain employs TRBV28 and TRBJ1-6; possible D gene TRBD1, 5 bases. V lost 5 bases to trimming and J lost 3 bases, with 14 bases between them. Germline assignment: CDR1 MDHEN and CDR2 SYDVKM. There are 16 residues in the CDR3. CDR3 sequence: CASSQLTVYYNSPLHF. In nucleotides, the CDR3 is TGTGCCAGCAGTCAGCTGACAGTCTACTATAATTCACCCCTCCACTTT. The entire variable domain, with the rest obtained from reference TRBV28 and TRBJ1-6, is as follows: DVKVTQSSRYLVKRTGEKVFLECVQDMDHENMFWYRQDPGLGLRLIYFSYDVKMKEKGDIPEGYSVSREKKERFSLILESASTNQTSMYLCASSQLTVYYNSPLHFGNGTRLTVT.

This CDR3 reads CASSSDRRDEQFF. The CDR3 region has the DNA TGTGCCAGCAGCTCCGATAGGAGGGATGAGCAGTTCTTC. The V call is TRBV7-3, the J call TRBJ2-1, with D possibly TRBD2 on 6 matching bases. V lost 4 bases to trimming and J lost 8 bases, with 12 bases between them. The germline V gene encodes CDR1 SGHTA and CDR2 FQGTGA. The CDR3 is 13 amino acids.

The V call is TRBV6-5, the J call TRBJ2-3; tentative D call: TRBD1 (8 bases). CDR1 MNHEY and CDR2 SVGAGI come from the germline V gene. The CDR3 has 16 amino acids. V lost 0 bases to trimming and J lost 4 bases, with 14 bases between them. The CDR3 sequence is CASSYSRTGRADTQYF. In nucleotides, the CDR3 is TGTGCCAGCAGTTACTCGCGGACAGGGAGGGCAGATACGCAGTATTTT.

The chain joins TRBV2 to TRBJ2-5; the D is unclear. This CDR3 has 11 residues. Germline-derived CDR1 and CDR2 are SNHLY and FYNNEI. V shed 6 bases and J shed 7 bases, with 9 bases lying between them. The CDR3 spells CASSAQRTQYF. CDR3 bases: TGTGCCAGCAGCGCCCAGCGGACCCAGTACTTC.

V and J are TRBV7-9 and TRBJ2-1, with 13 positions matching TRBD2. Germline CDR1 is SEHNR and CDR2 is FQNEAQ (reference sequence). The V gene end was trimmed by 1 base and the J gene end by 6 bases; junction bases not matched to a gene: 3. CDR3 length: 16 residues. CDR3: CASSLGTSGRRNEQFF. For the CDR3, the DNA is TGTGCCAGCAGCTTAGGGACTAGCGGGAGACGCAATGAGCAGTTCTTC.

The chain joins TRBV6-6 to TRBJ2-3; 14 bases are a match to TRBD2. The germline V gene has CDR1 MNHNY and CDR2 SVGAGI (reference sequence). The CDR3 spans 19 residues. Trimming cost V 5 bases and J 4 bases; bases outside gene matches: 14. In DNA form, the CDR3 reads TGTGCCAGCAGTCATCCTCCAGGGACTAGCGGGAGTCCCGCAGATACGCAGTATTTT. Translation: CASSHPPGTSGSPADTQYF.

This sequence joins TRBV27 and TRBJ2-5; 7 bases line up with TRBD1. CDR1 is MNHEY and CDR2 is SMNVEV in the germline V gene (reference sequence). V shed 2 bases, J shed 5 bases, and the junction held 8 bases outside the gene matches. This CDR3 comprises 15 residues. CDR3 sequence (DNA): TGTGCCAGCAGTTTAGGCCAGGGGGTAGATGAGACCCAGTACTTC. Residues: CASSLGQGVDETQYF.

The rearrangement links TRBV30 to TRBJ1-1; the match to TRBD1 covers 8 bases. J gave up 5 bases and V 2 bases, and 7 bases lay outside the gene matches. Germline V CDR1 and CDR2: GTSNPN, SVGIG (reference sequence). CDR3 length: 14 amino acids. The CDR3 spells CAWSRNRGGTEAFF. CDR3 coding DNA: TGTGCCTGGAGTAGGAACAGGGGGGGAACTGAAGCTTTCTTT.

V is TRBV29-1 and J is TRBJ1-3; possibly TRBD1 for D (5 bases). Deletions cut 0 bases from V and 5 bases from J, with 17 bases between. The germline V gene has CDR1 SQVTM and CDR2 ANQGSEA. CDR3 length: 16 amino acids. The CDR3 DNA reads as TGCAGCGTTGAAGATCTATTGTTGGCAGGGAGAAACACCATATATTTT. It yields the protein CSVEDLLLAGRNTIYF.

The genes are TRBV7-3 and TRBJ2-1, with 9 bases that match TRBD2. Per the germline V gene, CDR1 is SGHTA and CDR2 is FQGTGA. The CDR3 spans 15 residues. J was trimmed by 4 bases and V by 2 bases; bases with no gene match: 3. CDR3 sequence (DNA): TGTGCCAGCAGCTTATCTAGCGGGACGTACAATGAGCAGTTCTTC. It specifies CASSLSSGTYNEQFF.

V usage is TRBV4-2 and J usage is TRBJ2-7, with D perhaps TRBD2 (5 bases). V gave up 4 bases and J gave up 0 bases, with 7 bases separating them. CDR1 is LGHNA, CDR2 YNFKEQ, per germline. This CDR3 comprises 13 residues. CDR3 in DNA: TGTGCCAGCAGCCCAGCGGACTCCTACGAGCAGTACTTC. Translated, it gives CASSPADSYEQYF.

The CDR3 is CASSPSEGSEQYF. The CDR3 region has the DNA TGTGCCAGCTCACCATCGGAGGGTAGCGAGCAGTACTTC. The chain links TRBV18 to TRBJ2-7, with D tentatively TRBD2 (6 bases). The CDR3 is 13 amino acids. Trimming cost V 2 bases and J 6 bases, with 11 bases left between them. Germline assignment: CDR1 KGHSH and CDR2 LQKENI. Full variable domain (remainder filled in from reference TRBV18 and TRBJ2-7): NAGVMQNPRHLVRRRGQEARLRCSPMKGHSHVYWYRQLPEEGLKFMVYLQKENIIDESGMPKERFSAEFPKEGPSILRIQQVVRGDSAAYFCASSPSEGSEQYFGPGTRLTVT.

This chain links TRBV2 with TRBJ1-6; D unclear. CDR1 is SNHLY and CDR2 is FYNNEI in the germline V gene. The CDR3 spans 14 residues. V gave up 3 bases and J gave up 5 bases, with 8 bases separating them. The CDR3 region is CASSESGDNSPLHF. CDR3 nucleotide sequence: TGTGCCAGCAGTGAGAGCGGCGATAATTCACCCCTCCACTTT.

V and J are TRBV11-3 and TRBJ1-3; 7 nucleotides align to TRBD1. From germline, CDR1 is SGHNT and CDR2 YENEEA. V shed 5 bases, J shed 0 bases, and the junction held 7 bases outside the gene matches. The length of the CDR3 is 16 residues. CDR3 sequence (DNA): TGTGCCAGCAGCCTTGGGACAGTGAGCTCTGGAAACACCATATATTTT. Amino acid sequence: CASSLGTVSSGNTIYF. The variable domain in full, completed from reference TRBV11-3 and TRBJ1-3, reads EAGVVQSPRYKIIEKKQPVAFWCNPISGHNTLYWYLQNLGQGPELLIRYENEEAVDDSQLPKDRFSAERLKGVDSTLKIQPAELGDSAVYLCASSLGTVSSGNTIYFGEGSWLTVV.

The chain carries TRBV23-1 and TRBJ2-3, with TRBD2 matching 8 bases. TRBV23-1 is an ORF; its function is uncertain. V shed 9 bases and J 7 bases; nucleotides not matched to a gene: 9. The CDR3 consists of 13 residues. Here the CDR3 DNA reads TGCGCCAGGAGGGGGAGCGGGAGAAATACGCAGTATTTT. The encoded protein is CARRGSGRNTQYF.